The 11 T cell receptor beta chains listed next were all sequenced from one sample in a study of T and B cells in COVID-19 patients. TRB was amplified from about 260-540 ng of blood genomic DNA. BIOMED2 TRB-A/B primer pools were used in multiplex TRB PCR. MiXCR, run by TCRdb on the multiplex PCR reads, gives a single entry per CDR3 protein. The table includes about 15,000 distinct CDR3 sequences, about a quarter detected once. Sequencing was carried out using blood. All receptors derive from a human donor who had recovered from COVID-19.

A few counts support this clonotype. V is TRBV6-2 or TRBV6-3 and J is TRBJ2-3; weak D call: TRBD2 (5 bases). The CDR3 is 14 amino acids. V gave up 6 bases and J gave up 0 bases, with 10 bases separating them. The germline gives CDR1 MNHEY, CDR2 SVGEGT. The CDR3 region is CASRRAGSTDTQYF. The CDR3 DNA reads TGTGCCAGCAGGAGGGCAGGTAGCACAGATACGCAGTATTTT.

This clonotype was counted between two and nine times. This chain connects TRBV5-4 to TRBJ2-5, with 8 bases fitting TRBD1. CDR3 length equals 17 residues. Germline V gives CDR1 SGHNT, CDR2 YYREEE (reference sequence). J gave up 2 bases and V 0 bases, and 9 bases lay outside the gene matches. The CDR3 region has the DNA TGTGCCAGCAGCTTGGGGGGAGGACAGGGCCTTCAAGAGACCCAGTACTTC. It translates to CASSLGGGQGLQETQYF.

The V and J genes are TRBV7-9 and TRBJ2-1; tentatively, D is TRBD2 (6 bases). Trimming removed 1 base from V and 6 bases from J, with 22 bases in between. In germline, CDR1 is SEHNR, CDR2 FQNEAQ (reference sequence). The CDR3 loop spans 18 amino acids. This CDR3 is CASSLVGGSPPTGNEQFF. As DNA, the CDR3 is TGTGCCAGCAGCTTAGTCGGGGGATCTCCCCCCACAGGCAATGAGCAGTTCTTC. Complete variable domain (other parts from reference TRBV7-9 and TRBJ2-1): DTGVSQNPRHKITKRGQNVTFRCDPISEHNRLYWYRQTLGQGPEFLTYFQNEAQLEKSRLLSDRFSAERPKGSFSTLEIQRTEQGDSAMYLCASSLVGGSPPTGNEQFFGPGTRLTVL.

This clonotype was recorded many times. The chain uses TRBV12-3 or TRBV12-4 and TRBJ1-2; no firm D call. V shed 2 bases and J shed 5 bases, with 15 bases lying between them. This CDR3 is built from 15 residues. The CDR3 protein is CASSLRPARTYGYTF. CDR3 DNA sequence: TGTGCCAGCAGTTTACGGCCCGCAAGGACTTATGGCTACACCTTC.

The table lists this clonotype with many counts. The chain carries TRBV19 and TRBJ1-3; 7 positions match TRBD1. The CDR3 has 18 amino acids. Unmatched junction bases numbered 13, after V lost 5 bases and J lost 0 bases. Germline CDR1 reads LNHDA; CDR2 reads SQIVND (reference sequence). In nucleotides, the CDR3 is TGTGCCAGTAGTCCGACGACAGGGACTGGGCTCTCTGGAAACACCATATATTTT. Protein product: CASSPTTGTGLSGNTIYF.

The sample holds a few counts of this clonotype. The chain uses TRBV6-1 and TRBJ2-1; D gene ambiguous. The CDR3 has 13 amino acids. V was shortened by 4 bases and J by 7 bases, with 11 bases between the two germline ends. Germline assignment: CDR1 MNHNS and CDR2 SASEGT. The CDR3 region has the DNA TGTGCCAGCAGTGTCTCAATAAGTAATGAGCAGTTCTTC. Its translation is CASSVSISNEQFF.

This clonotype has ten or more counts. J is TRBJ1-2 and V is TRBV19, with TRBD1 as a possible D gene (5 bases). CDR3 length: 16 residues. The germline V gene has CDR1 LNHDA and CDR2 SQIVND (reference sequence). V shed 3 bases and J shed 0 bases, with 14 bases lying between them. The CDR3 nucleotides are TGTGCCAGTAGTATCCGGACACTTACAGCTAACTATGGCTACACCTTC. This gives the protein CASSIRTLTANYGYTF.

This chain uses TRBV18 with TRBJ2-1; possible D gene TRBD2, 6 bases. V was pared by 6 bases and J by 4 bases, with 19 bases between. In germline, CDR1 is KGHSH, CDR2 LQKENI. The CDR3 is 16 amino acids. Written as DNA, the CDR3 is TGTGCCAGCTCTCAACCGGGACTCCAGATATACAATGAGCAGTTCTTC. It yields the protein CASSQPGLQIYNEQFF. The full variable domain, its missing parts supplied by reference TRBV18 and TRBJ2-1, is NAGVMQNPRHLVRRRGQEARLRCSPMKGHSHVYWYRQLPEEGLKFMVYLQKENIIDESGMPKERFSAEFPKEGPSILRIQQVVRGDSAAYFCASSQPGLQIYNEQFFGPGTRLTVL.

This clonotype was counted between two and nine times. The chain joins TRBV6-5 to TRBJ1-2, with a possible D match to TRBD1 (6 bases). The CDR3 runs to 16 residues. V lost 4 bases, J lost 8 bases, and 23 bases lay in between. Germline V gene sequence: CDR1 MNHEY, CDR2 SVGAGI. CDR3: CASSSPGTEGGRGYTF. CDR3 nucleotides: TGTGCCAGCAGTTCCCCCGGAACAGAAGGGGGACGGGGCTACACCTTC.

CDR3 coding DNA: TGTGCCAGCAGCCCCGGGTGGGGTCAGCCCCAGCATTTT. Translated, it gives CASSPGWGQPQHF. This chain connects TRBV27 to TRBJ1-5; no clear D gene. The CDR3 length is 13 residues. Germline loops: CDR1 MNHEY, CDR2 SMNVEV (reference sequence). Trimming cost V 6 bases and J 6 bases, with 12 bases left between them.

This chain connects TRBV5-4 to TRBJ1-3; D is undetermined. The CDR3 extends over 14 amino acids. Germline V gene sequence: CDR1 SGHNT, CDR2 YYREEE (reference sequence). The ends were cut back, 0 bases at V and 2 bases at J, with 6 bases in the middle. The CDR3 sequence: CASSLESTGNTIYF. CDR3 in DNA: TGTGCCAGCAGCTTGGAAAGCACTGGAAACACCATATATTTT. Combining the CDR3 with reference TRBV5-4 and TRBJ1-3 gives the whole variable domain ETGVTQSPTHLIKTRGQQVTLRCSSQSGHNTVSWYQQALGQGPQFIFQYYREEENGRGNFPPRFSGLQFPNYSSELNVNALELDDSALYLCASSLESTGNTIYFGEGSWLTVV.